This TCR beta chain emerged from a study of tumor and adjacent non-tumor tissue in lung cancer. Worth noting for this clonotype: A much larger clone is a single base away; this may be a read error. This CDR3 fails to terminate in the conserved phenylalanine or tryptophan, so it likely reflects a read error.

CDR1 and CDR2 from the germline V gene are MNHEY and SVGAGI. Losses at the gene ends were 2 bases for V and 1 base for J; bases not matched to a gene: 2. This CDR3 comprises 15 residues. Three rounds of nested PCR, following a modified ARM-PCR protocol, produced the TCRbeta library. TCRdb recomputed calls from the multiplex PCR reads with MiXCR, one row per CDR3 protein. The sample has roughly 220,000 distinct CDR3 sequences, 71% seen once; the top ten hold 25%. RNA was extracted from bulk tissue without any cell sorting. The chain employs TRBV6-5 and TRBJ2-4, with 7 bases lining up with TRBD1. The TCR comes from a man in his sixties with non-small cell lung cancer. The material sequenced was lung tumor tissue. Here the CDR3 DNA reads TGTGCCAGCAGTTACAGGGGGCAGGCCAAAAACATTCAGTACTTG. Translated: CASSYRGQAKNIQYL.